One TCR beta chain is described in this entry. The target antigen is unknown. The data belong to a study of cytomegalovirus exposure and HLA in healthy donors. The study's findings and limits: Evidence from a later analysis indicated that most CMV-associated TCR beta chains looked HLA-restricted.

This PCR relied on a set of 60 Vbeta primers and 13 Jbeta primers. Using immunoSEQ multiplex PCR, the repertoire was profiled, and TCRdb retains in-frame clones only, with some absent. The listing records over 120,000 clones. The sequencing sample was made of PBMCs. This TCR was sampled from a male donor in good health and CMV-seronegative.

The CDR3 DNA follows: TGTGCCAGCACCTCGACAGGGGGCAACTCACCCCTCCACTTT. This encodes CASTSTGGNSPLHF. This rearrangement joins TRBV4-2 to TRBJ1-6; 10 bases align to TRBD1. J gave up 10 bases and V 7 bases, and 7 bases lay outside the gene matches. The CDR3 loop spans 14 amino acids. Germline loops: CDR1 LGHNA, CDR2 YNFKEQ.